This TCR beta chain appears in the sequencing data of a study of T cells after yellow fever vaccination. The junction had 13 bases not matched to a gene; V was cut back by 2 bases and J by 7 bases. The CDR3 totals 17 residues. The V gene's germline CDR1 is DFQATT and CDR2 SNEGSKA (reference sequence). TCRdb recomputed calls from the 5' RACE reads with MiXCR, one row per CDR3 protein. The sample consists of 450,000 to 650,000 distinct CDR3 sequences, approximately 13% of them appearing once. The TCR was taken from a man aged 25 to 40 who received the YFV17D yellow fever vaccine. The chain joins TRBV20-1 to TRBJ2-1, with 11 bases aligning to TRBD2. The sample was PBMCs, taken on the day of the yellow fever booster vaccination. The CDR3, as DNA: TGCAGTGCTAGATCTCTCGCCCATAGCGGGAGGGTAAATGAGCAGTTCTTC. Amino acids: CSARSLAHSGRVNEQFF.